These 23 T cell receptor beta chains were all obtained from the same sample, sequenced in a study of CD8+ T cells in alopecia areata. Investigators isolated RNA and reverse transcribed it into cDNA to act as the sequencing template. Repertoires were generated with immunoSEQ multiplex PCR, while TCRdb's copy carries only in-frame clones and drops some. This table holds 200,000 to 250,000 clones, 35% to 40% found once. Documented treatment: oral pan-JAK inhibitor, 5-10 mg twice daily. The input for sequencing was CD4+ T cells sorted from blood, taken between weeks 30 and 35, from a patient treated with tofacitinib. The origin of the receptors is a human donor with alopecia areata.

This clone was seen a handful of times. The V call is TRBV29-1, the J call TRBJ2-5; TRBD1 is a possible D gene (5 bases). This CDR3 comprises 13 residues. The V and J ends lost 8 bases and 1 base respectively, with 14 bases between them. CDR1 SQVTM and CDR2 ANQGSEA come from the germline V gene. The CDR3 DNA reads TGCAGCTCGAGTTCAGGGTTCCAAGAGACCCAGTACTTC. Amino acids: CSSSSGFQETQYF.

The CDR3 region has the DNA TGTGCCAGCAGTTACGGGGATGGCTACACCTTC. Its translation: CASSYGDGYTF. The V and J genes are TRBV6-6 and TRBJ1-2; the D is unclear. CDR3 size: 11 residues. Germline V gene sequence: CDR1 MNHNY, CDR2 SVGAGI (reference sequence). The V end was cut by 2 bases, the J end by 6 bases, with 4 bases between.

This clone was observed a handful of times. The V gene is TRBV15, the J gene TRBJ1-5; D perhaps matches TRBD1 (6 bases). The CDR3 has 17 residues. Germline CDR1 reads LNHNV; CDR2 reads YYDKDF (reference sequence). The V and J ends lost 0 bases and 5 bases respectively, with 17 bases between them. The CDR3 DNA reads as TGTGCCACCAGCAGAGAGCGAAGGACAGAGGGTGATCAGCCCCAGCATTTT. Translated, it gives CATSRERRTEGDQPQHF.

This rearrangement joins TRBV5-4 to TRBJ2-7, with 12 bases that match TRBD1. The junction had 2 bases not matched to a gene; V was cut back by 4 bases and J by 3 bases. The CDR3 loop spans 14 amino acids. Germline V lookup: CDR1 SGHNT, CDR2 YYREEE (reference sequence). The CDR3 loop reads CASSGTGGSYEQYF. The DNA for the CDR3 is TGTGCCAGCAGCGGGACAGGGGGCAGCTACGAGCAGTACTTC.

This clone was picked up a small number of times. The J gene is TRBJ2-1, the V gene TRBV19; 10 positions match TRBD2. Germline CDR1 LNHDA, CDR2 SQIVND (reference sequence). V shed 0 bases and J 1 base; nucleotides not matched to a gene: 3. The CDR3 is 17 residues long. The CDR3 region has the DNA TGTGCCAGTAGTATAGAGGCTAGCGGGGGTTCCTACAATGAGCAGTTCTTC. Translating gives CASSIEASGGSYNEQFF. The complete variable domain, with remaining parts taken from reference TRBV19 and TRBJ2-1, reads DGGITQSPKYLFRKEGQNVTLSCEQNLNHDAMYWYRQDPGQGLRLIYYSQIVNDFQKGDIAEGYSVSREKKESFPLTVTSAQKNPTAFYLCASSIEASGGSYNEQFFGPGTRLTVL.

This clone was detected a few times. Here the CDR3 reads CAISAAESSYNSPLHF. Here the CDR3 DNA reads TGTGCCATCAGTGCGGCGGAGAGCTCCTATAATTCACCCCTCCACTTT. The chain couples TRBV10-3 to TRBJ1-6; D unclear. V was cut by 4 bases and J by 0 bases, with 10 bases left in between. CDR1 and CDR2 from the germline V gene are ENHRY and SYGVKD. This CDR3 is built from 16 residues.

This clone was detected once. The V and J genes are TRBV30 and TRBJ1-2, with no clear D. The CDR3 is made up of 15 amino acids. V lost 2 bases and J lost 7, with 20 bases in between. Germline assignment: CDR1 GTSNPN and CDR2 SVGIG (reference sequence). CDR3: CAWSFTLSVVRGYTF. Here the CDR3 DNA reads TGTGCCTGGAGTTTTACGCTTTCAGTCGTCCGTGGCTACACCTTC.

There are a few counts of this clone. V is TRBV2 and J is TRBJ2-7; 10 nucleotides line up with TRBD1. The CDR3 is made up of 14 amino acids. CDR1 and CDR2 (germline): SNHLY, FYNNEI. V was pared by 7 bases and J by 0 bases, with 3 bases of the junction left unmatched. The CDR3 reads CASTRTGGSYEQYF. In DNA form, the CDR3 reads TGTGCCAGCACCCGGACAGGGGGCTCCTACGAGCAGTACTTC.

This clone was seen a handful of times. The V call is TRBV19, the J call TRBJ1-5, with 7 bases matching TRBD1. CDR1 is LNHDA, CDR2 SQIVND, per germline (reference sequence). Trimming cost V 3 bases and J 6 bases; bases outside gene matches: 8. CDR3 length: 15 residues. The CDR3 DNA sequence: TGTGCCAGTAGTATTCGAGGGGGCTCGGGTCAGCCCCAGCATTTT. The encoded protein is CASSIRGGSGQPQHF.

The sample holds a few counts of this clone. The V call is TRBV9, the J call TRBJ1-2; D uncertain. The CDR3 loop spans 13 amino acids. The V gene lost 5 bases and the J gene lost 8 bases, with 16 bases spanning the gap. Per germline, CDR1 SGDLS and CDR2 YYNGEE. The CDR3 is CASSSAQIGGYTF. CDR3 in DNA: TGTGCCAGCAGTTCCGCTCAAATCGGGGGCTACACCTTC.

The chain employs TRBV9 and TRBJ1-4; D gene unclear. Per the germline V gene, CDR1 is SGDLS and CDR2 is YYNGEE. Trimming removed 4 bases at V and 4 bases at J, with 11 bases between. The CDR3 totals 14 residues. CDR3 region: CASSPRNLNEKLFF. CDR3 in DNA: TGTGCCAGCAGCCCCAGAAACCTTAATGAAAAACTGTTTTTT.

The chain couples TRBV6-6 to TRBJ1-2; D perhaps matches TRBD1 (6 bases). This CDR3 spans 14 amino acids. Germline CDR1 and CDR2: MNHNY and SVGAGI (reference sequence). V was shortened by 7 bases and J by 4 bases, with 16 bases between the two germline ends. CDR3 in amino acids: CASIMQGRPYGYTF. In DNA form, the CDR3 reads TGTGCCAGCATTATGCAGGGGAGGCCCTATGGCTACACCTTC.

This clone was picked up a small number of times. The chain carries TRBV29-1 and TRBJ1-1, with 10 bases identical to TRBD1. The CDR3 consists of 12 residues. Unmatched junction bases numbered 2, after V lost 7 bases and J lost 3 bases. From germline, CDR1 is SQVTM and CDR2 ANQGSEA. DNA of the CDR3: TGCAGCGGTGGGACAGGGGACACTGAAGCTTTCTTT. Translated, it gives CSGGTGDTEAFF.

The gene calls are TRBV16 and TRBJ1-2; D is undetermined. This CDR3 is 15 amino acids long. CDR1 and CDR2 from the germline V gene are KGHSY and FQNENV. V was shortened by 2 bases and J by 4 bases, with 14 bases between the two germline ends. In DNA, the CDR3 is TGTGCCAGCAGCCAAAGCTCCACGGGCCTCTATGGCTACACCTTC. Residues: CASSQSSTGLYGYTF.

This chain connects TRBV4-1 to TRBJ2-7, with D perhaps matching TRBD2 (6 bases). Germline assignment: CDR1 MGHRA and CDR2 YSYEKL. Trimming pared 2 bases from V and 10 bases from J, leaving 18 bases between. The CDR3 consists of 14 residues. In DNA form, the CDR3 reads TGCGCCAGCAGCCAACAACAGGAGGGCGGGTCTCAGTACTTC. The encoded protein is CASSQQQEGGSQYF.

CDR3 sequence reads: CATFSNTEAFF. The CDR3 DNA reads as TGTGCCACCTTTTCCAACACTGAAGCTTTCTTT. This chain joins TRBV6-5 and TRBJ1-1; D gene ambiguous. The CDR3 extends over 11 amino acids. V was trimmed by 10 bases and J by 2 bases, leaving 8 bases between them. CDR1 MNHEY and CDR2 SVGAGI come from the germline V gene.

This clone showed up just a few times. This chain links TRBV6-5 with TRBJ1-1; D is unclear. Trimming shortened V by 0 bases and J by 1 base, and 12 bases separated the two germline ends. The CDR3 loop spans 16 amino acids. Germline loops: CDR1 MNHEY, CDR2 SVGAGI. The CDR3 DNA reads TGTGCCAGCAGTTACTCGTACGGCCGGAGGAACACTGAAGCTTTCTTT. It encodes CASSYSYGRRNTEAFF.

This chain uses TRBV27 with TRBJ1-1; D is undetermined. V shed 3 bases and J shed 0 bases, with 14 bases lying between them. The CDR3 covers 16 residues. Looked up from germline, CDR1 is MNHEY and CDR2 is SMNVEV (reference sequence). CDR3 sequence reads: CASSLHASVVNTEAFF. CDR3 sequence (DNA): TGTGCCAGCAGTTTGCACGCCTCGGTAGTGAACACTGAAGCTTTCTTT.

This clone was observed many times. The genes are TRBV7-3 and TRBJ2-1; 8 bases are a match to TRBD1. Losses at the gene ends were 3 bases for V and 8 bases for J; bases not matched to a gene: 6. The CDR3 contains 14 residues. The V gene's germline CDR1 is SGHTA and CDR2 FQGTGA. Here the CDR3 DNA reads TGTGCCAGCAGCTTCGACAGGGGTGGGTATGAGCAGTTCTTC. This sequence encodes CASSFDRGGYEQFF.

This clone was observed many times. The chain combines TRBV2 with TRBJ2-1, with D perhaps matching TRBD1 (6 bases). V gave up 3 bases and J gave up 0 bases, with 9 bases separating them. Germline V gene sequence: CDR1 SNHLY, CDR2 FYNNEI. The length of the CDR3 is 15 residues. The CDR3 protein is CASSDEGGSYNEQFF. The CDR3 DNA reads TGTGCCAGCAGTGACGAAGGGGGCTCCTACAATGAGCAGTTCTTC.

CDR3 sequence: CASSERAVSNQPQHF. CDR3 coding DNA: TGTGCCAGCAGCGAAAGGGCAGTTAGCAATCAGCCCCAGCATTTT. The chain links TRBV2 to TRBJ1-5; no firm D call. V was shortened by 6 bases and J by 0 bases, with 12 bases between the two germline ends. CDR3 length: 15 amino acids. Germline V gives CDR1 SNHLY, CDR2 FYNNEI.

The rearrangement links TRBV10-3 to TRBJ2-1; TRBD1 aligns across 8 bases. The CDR3 runs 21 residues. J lost 0 bases, V lost 2 bases, and 18 bases had no gene match. Germline values: CDR1 ENHRY, CDR2 SYGVKD. This chain's CDR3 is CAISETGRTQGAYFSYNEQFF. DNA of the CDR3: TGTGCCATCAGTGAGACCGGCCGTACGCAGGGGGCCTATTTCTCCTACAATGAGCAGTTCTTC.

This clone was seen a handful of times. The chain uses TRBV7-9 and TRBJ2-5; D ambiguous. The germline V gene has CDR1 SEHNR and CDR2 FQNEAQ (reference sequence). V lost 1 base to trimming and J lost 0 bases, with 6 bases between them. This CDR3 region has 14 residues. The CDR3 DNA reads TGTGCCAGCAGCTTAGTTCCAGACCAAGAGACCCAGTACTTC. Its protein is CASSLVPDQETQYF.